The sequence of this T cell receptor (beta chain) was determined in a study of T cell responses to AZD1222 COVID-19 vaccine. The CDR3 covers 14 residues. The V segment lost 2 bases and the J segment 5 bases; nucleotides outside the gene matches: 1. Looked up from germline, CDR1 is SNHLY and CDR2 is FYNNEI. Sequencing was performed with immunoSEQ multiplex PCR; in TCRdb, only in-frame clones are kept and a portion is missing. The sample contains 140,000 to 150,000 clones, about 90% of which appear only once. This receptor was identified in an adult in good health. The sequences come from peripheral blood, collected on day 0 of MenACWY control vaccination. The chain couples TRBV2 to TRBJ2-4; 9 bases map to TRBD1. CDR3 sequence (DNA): TGTGCCAGCAGTGAAAACAGGGGGCAAAACATTCAGTACTTC. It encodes CASSENRGQNIQYF.